This T cell receptor beta chain comes out of a study of OX40 agonist ivuxolimab in advanced cancers. Study-level background: Participants averaged approximately 65 years of age (range about 23 to 80) and were 82.7% male. General study results and limits: In CD8+ T cells, expanded clones were on average more numerous than in CD4+.

Regarding this clone: No antigen is known for it.

The CDR3 has 15 residues. V lost 6 bases to trimming and J lost 1 base; unmatched junction nucleotides: 5. The germline CDR1 and CDR2 sequences are MNHEY and SVGAGI. Only in-frame clones appear in the TCRdb table, and some are missing; sequencing was by immunoSEQ multiplex PCR. Of 22,000 or so clones in the sample, 77% were seen once. The source was CD4+ or CD8+ T cells sorted from blood, collected in a trial of the OX40 agonist ivuxolimab. This clonotype originated in an adult with an advanced solid tumor such as melanoma, head and neck, liver or kidney cancer. The chain is built from TRBV6-5 and TRBJ1-5; 8 nucleotides line up with TRBD1. The CDR3 reads CASSPTGGSNQPQHF. The CDR3 DNA follows: TGTGCCAGCAGCCCAACAGGGGGGAGCAATCAGCCCCAGCATTTT.